The rows below give T cell receptor beta chains drawn from one sample of a study of blood T cell repertoires in COVID-19. Here immunoSEQ multiplex PCR was the method, and the copy in TCRdb shows in-frame clones only, minus some. The sample includes about 220,000 clones, approximately 81% of them seen just once. The specimen sequenced was peripheral blood. Source of these receptors: an older woman who had recovered from COVID-19. The CDR3 runs from the conserved cysteine through the conserved F or W. D genes are given only for firm matches. Expanded clones get a size class; other rows say once, few or many, or leave the size out.

TRBV19,.,TRBJ1-1,few,CASSGQTNTEAFF,TGTGCCAGTAGTGGACAGACGAACACTGAAGCTTTCTTT
TRBV9,.,TRBJ1-2,.,CASSDTTGRGNYGYTF,TGTGCCAGCAGCGATACGACGGGCAGGGGTAACTATGGCTACACCTTC
TRBV7-3,.,TRBJ2-2,.,CASSLQGTGELFF,TGTGCCAGCAGCTTGCAGGGCACCGGGGAGCTGTTTTTT
TRBV25-1,TRBD1,TRBJ2-7,.,CASSEWEDRDHEQYF,TGTGCCAGCAGTGAATGGGAGGACAGGGACCACGAGCAGTACTTC
TRBV6-5,TRBD2,TRBJ2-5,few,CITGTSVPGTQYF,TGTATTACCGGGACTAGCGTTCCTGGGACCCAGTACTTC
TRBV7-2,.,TRBJ1-2,.,CASSLGPPGGAYGYTF,TGTGCCAGCAGCTTAGGGCCCCCCGGGGGGGCCTATGGCTACACCTTC
TRBV4-1,TRBD1,TRBJ2-7,.,CASSQATGAYEQYF,TGCGCCAGCAGCCAAGCGACAGGGGCCTACGAGCAGTACTTC
TRBV9,.,TRBJ1-1,.,CASSQGRGPEAFF,TGTGCCAGCAGCCAAGGCAGGGGTCCTGAAGCTTTCTTT
TRBV5-6,.,TRBJ2-7,few,CASRPGVANYEQYF,TGTGCCAGCAGACCCGGGGTCGCAAACTACGAGCAGTACTTC
TRBV5-1,.,TRBJ1-1,few,CASISGGQGNTEAFF,TGCGCCAGCATTAGTGGAGGGCAGGGGAACACTGAAGCTTTCTTT
TRBV19,.,TRBJ1-3,.,CASKDRRSGNTIYF,TGTGCCAGTAAAGACAGGAGATCTGGAAACACCATATATTTT
TRBV6-1,.,TRBJ2-4,few,CASSAQLLTRPAKNIQYF,TGTGCCAGCAGTGCACAGCTACTTACTCGACCAGCCAAAAACATTCAGTACTTC
TRBV6-6,.,TRBJ1-5,.,CASSDGNSNQPQHF,TGTGCCAGCAGTGACGGGAATAGCAATCAGCCCCAGCATTTT
TRBV6-4,TRBD1,TRBJ1-4,.,CASSERTGVVRKLFF,TGTGCCAGCAGTGAGCGGACAGGGGTGGTGAGGAAACTGTTTTTT
TRBV3-1/TRBV3-2,.,TRBJ2-7,.,CASSPRDSLRYEQYF,TGTGCCAGCAGCCCGCGGGACTCCCTCCGCTACGAGCAGTACTTC
TRBV11-2,.,TRBJ2-6,.,CASSSQPGLLPSGANVLTF,TGTGCCAGCAGCTCCCAGCCGGGATTGCTGCCCTCTGGGGCCAACGTCCTGACTTTC
TRBV6-5,.,TRBJ2-5,.,CASSYGQGKETQYF,TGTGCCAGCAGTTACGGCCAGGGCAAAGAGACCCAGTACTTC
TRBV10-3,TRBD2,TRBJ2-3,.,CAISESLMTSGVTTSTDTQYF,TGTGCCATCAGTGAGTCACTAATGACTAGCGGGGTTACAACTAGCACAGATACGCAGTATTTT
TRBV11-2,.,TRBJ2-6,.,CASSFIRGPGANVLTF,TGTGCCAGCAGCTTTATCAGGGGACCTGGGGCCAACGTCCTGACTTTC
TRBV19,.,TRBJ1-4,.,CASSSPRWAATNEKLFF,TGTGCCAGTAGTTCTCCTCGTTGGGCAGCAACTAATGAAAAACTGTTTTTT
TRBV3-1/TRBV3-2,.,TRBJ1-3,once,CASSQDGGDTIYF,TGTGCCAGCAGCCAAGACGGGGGGGACACCATATATTTT
TRBV5-4,.,TRBJ2-3,.,CASSLRTYSTDTQYF,TGTGCCAGCAGCTTGCGGACTTATAGCACAGATACGCAGTATTTT
TRBV19,.,TRBJ1-1,once,CASSLRGNTEAFF,TGTGCCAGTAGTCTCCGGGGAAACACTGAAGCTTTCTTT
TRBV2,TRBD1,TRBJ2-7,.,CASSGVTGMGEQYF,TGTGCCAGCAGTGGGGTGACAGGGATGGGCGAGCAGTACTTC
TRBV7-2,.,TRBJ1-5,.,CASSLQGGQPQHF,TGTGCCAGCAGCTTACAGGGCGGCCAGCCCCAGCATTTT
TRBV18,.,TRBJ2-7,few,CASSPTRQGYEQYF,TGTGCCAGCTCACCAACGCGGCAGGGCTACGAGCAGTACTTC
TRBV6-1,TRBD2,TRBJ2-5,.,CASSDPGGISQETQYF,TGTGCCAGCAGTGACCCCGGGGGGATTAGTCAAGAGACCCAGTACTTC
TRBV19,.,TRBJ1-1,few,CAAGGRTEAFF,TGTGCCGCCGGAGGGAGAACTGAAGCTTTCTTT
TRBV4-1,TRBD2,TRBJ2-3,.,CASSQDLGGGKTDTQYF,TGCGCCAGCAGCCAAGATTTAGGCGGGGGGAAGACAGATACGCAGTATTTT